The 7 T cell receptor beta chains reported below all come from one sample, sequenced in a study of control samples from healthy donors and cancer patients. The repertoire was sequenced with immunoSEQ multiplex PCR; TCRdb's copy has only in-frame clones and lacks some. This table holds around 190,000 clones. Material: blood. Receptor source: a woman aged 25 to 39 in good health.

V is TRBV6-1 and J is TRBJ2-5; D perhaps matches TRBD1 (6 bases). Trimming left V 1 base short and J 5 bases short, with 14 bases between. CDR1 and CDR2 from the germline V gene are MNHNS and SASEGT. CDR3 length: 15 amino acids. CDR3 nucleotides: TGTGCCAGCAGTGAAGGCAGGGGCCGAGTGGAGACCCAGTACTTC. This translates into CASSEGRGRVETQYF.

The chain joins TRBV21-1 to TRBJ2-7. TRBV21-1 is described as a pseudogene. This CDR3 spans 14 amino acids. The CDR3 nucleotides are TGTGCCAGCAGCAAAGGGGATCAGATCTACGAGCAGTACTTC. It translates to CASSKGDQIYEQYF.

This chain joins TRBV6-6 and TRBJ2-7; D might be TRBD1 (6 bases). Germline CDR1 and CDR2: MNHNY and SVGAGI (reference sequence). The CDR3 loop spans 13 amino acids. Trimming pared 4 bases from V and 1 base from J, leaving 8 bases between. CDR3 nucleotides: TGTGCCAGCAGTTTCGGACAGTCCTACGAGCAGTACTTC. Encoded protein: CASSFGQSYEQYF.

V is TRBV4-1 and J is TRBJ2-7; possibly TRBD1 for D (6 bases). Germline V lookup: CDR1 MGHRA, CDR2 YSYEKL. The V and J ends lost 1 base and 2 bases respectively, with 9 bases between them. The CDR3 spans 14 residues. The CDR3 DNA follows: TGCGCCAGCAGCCAAGCAAGGGACACCTACGAGCAGTACTTC. This encodes CASSQARDTYEQYF.

The genes are TRBV5-1 and TRBJ2-2, with a weak D call TRBD2 (5 bases). This CDR3 region has 16 residues. Germline V gene sequence: CDR1 SGHRS, CDR2 YFSETQ. Trimming left V 0 bases short and J 4 bases short, with 13 bases between. The CDR3 here is CASSLDPGSGTGELFF. The CDR3 DNA reads as TGCGCCAGCAGCTTGGATCCGGGGTCGGGCACCGGGGAGCTGTTTTTT. Combining the CDR3 with reference TRBV5-1 and TRBJ2-2 gives the whole variable domain KAGVTQTPRYLIKTRGQQVTLSCSPISGHRSVSWYQQTPGQGLQFLFEYFSETQRNKGNFPGRFSGRQFSNSRSEMNVSTLELGDSALYLCASSLDPGSGTGELFFGEGSRLTVL.

The V and J genes are TRBV18 and TRBJ2-6; no reliable D call. The CDR3 totals 16 residues. The V end lost 3 bases, the J end lost 2 bases, and 11 bases lay between the germline ends. The germline gives CDR1 KGHSH, CDR2 LQKENI. CDR3 DNA sequence: TGTGCCAGCTCACCCCCTGAAGTCGCTGGGGCCAACGTCCTGACTTTC. This translates into CASSPPEVAGANVLTF.

The J gene is TRBJ1-2, the V gene TRBV19; a possible D gene is TRBD1 (6 bases). The V end was cut by 6 bases, the J end by 2 bases, with 16 bases between. Germline V gives CDR1 LNHDA, CDR2 SQIVND (reference sequence). There are 15 residues in the CDR3. In DNA, the CDR3 is TGTGCCAGTAGCTGGTACAGGGAAAGCAACTATGGCTACACCTTC. Translated: CASSWYRESNYGYTF.